This TCR beta chain derives from a study of shared clonotypes between healthy human individuals. About the study: Sampling drew on donors who were a couple of women and a few men aged 18 to 49. Findings and limits, study-wide: Generally, estimated richness proved larger in naive subsets than it did in memory subsets. It was the few donors that limited the genetic and exposure-history diversity represented.

The CDR3 is 13 residues long. CDR1 MDHEN and CDR2 SYDVKM come from the germline V gene. V lost 5 bases, J lost 0 bases, and 7 bases lay in between. Notes on this clone: The antigen remains unidentified.

Produced via immunoSEQ multiplex PCR; TCRdb's table is partial and in-frame only. Of hundreds of thousands of clones listed, approximately 79% are singletons. Donors were healthy HIV-negative adults without recently reported acute infections or vaccinations. This sequence was found in a woman aged 30 to 39 in good health. Sequencing was performed on memory CD4+ T cells sorted from blood. Specified subset: CD45RA-negative fraction. This chain links TRBV28 with TRBJ1-1, with D hard to call. The CDR3 DNA reads as TGTGCCAGCAGTGGGCAGATGAACACTGAAGCTTTCTTT. Amino acid sequence: CASSGQMNTEAFF.